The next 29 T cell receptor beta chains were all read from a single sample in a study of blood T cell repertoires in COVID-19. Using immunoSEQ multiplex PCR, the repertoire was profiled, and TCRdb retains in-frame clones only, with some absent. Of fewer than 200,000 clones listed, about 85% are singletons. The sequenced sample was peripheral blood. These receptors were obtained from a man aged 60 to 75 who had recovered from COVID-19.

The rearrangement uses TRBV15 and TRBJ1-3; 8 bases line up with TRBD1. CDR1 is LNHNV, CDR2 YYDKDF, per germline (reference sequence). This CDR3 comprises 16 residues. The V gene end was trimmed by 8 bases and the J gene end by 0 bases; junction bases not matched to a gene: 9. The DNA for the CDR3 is TGTGCCACCCAGTCACAACAGGGGGTCTCTGGAAACACCATATATTTT. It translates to CATQSQQGVSGNTIYF.

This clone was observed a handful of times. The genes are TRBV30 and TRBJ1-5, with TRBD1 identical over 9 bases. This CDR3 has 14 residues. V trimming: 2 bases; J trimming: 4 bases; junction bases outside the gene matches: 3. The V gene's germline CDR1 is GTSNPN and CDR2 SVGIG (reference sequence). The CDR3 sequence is CAWSLDRGNQPQHF. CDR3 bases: TGTGCCTGGAGTTTGGACAGGGGAAATCAGCCCCAGCATTTT.

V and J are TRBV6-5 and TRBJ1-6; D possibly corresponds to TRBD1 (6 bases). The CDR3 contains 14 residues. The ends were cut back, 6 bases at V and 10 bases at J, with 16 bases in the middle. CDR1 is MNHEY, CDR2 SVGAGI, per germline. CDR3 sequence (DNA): TGTGCCAGCAGCCCAGCCAGGGGAGAATCACCCCTCCACTTT. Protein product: CASSPARGESPLHF.

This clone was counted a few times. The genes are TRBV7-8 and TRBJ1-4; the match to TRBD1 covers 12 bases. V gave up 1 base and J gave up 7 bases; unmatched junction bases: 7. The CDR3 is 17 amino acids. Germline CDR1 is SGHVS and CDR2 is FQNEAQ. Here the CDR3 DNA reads TGTGCCAGCAGCTTAGAGGGGACAGGGGGCGGGAGTGAAAAACTGTTTTTT. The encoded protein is CASSLEGTGGGSEKLFF.

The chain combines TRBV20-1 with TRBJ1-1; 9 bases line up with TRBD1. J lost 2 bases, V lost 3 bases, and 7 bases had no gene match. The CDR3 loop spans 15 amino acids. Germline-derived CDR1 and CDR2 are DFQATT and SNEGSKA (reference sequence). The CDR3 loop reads CSASPGTGLNTEAFF. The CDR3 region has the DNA TGCAGTGCTAGTCCCGGGACAGGGTTAAACACTGAAGCTTTCTTT.

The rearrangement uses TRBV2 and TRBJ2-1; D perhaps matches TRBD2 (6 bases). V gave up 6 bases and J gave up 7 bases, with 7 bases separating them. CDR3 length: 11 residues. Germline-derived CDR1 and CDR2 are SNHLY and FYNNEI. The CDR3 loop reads CASRRGNEQFF. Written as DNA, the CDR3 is TGTGCCAGCAGACGGGGGAATGAGCAGTTCTTC.

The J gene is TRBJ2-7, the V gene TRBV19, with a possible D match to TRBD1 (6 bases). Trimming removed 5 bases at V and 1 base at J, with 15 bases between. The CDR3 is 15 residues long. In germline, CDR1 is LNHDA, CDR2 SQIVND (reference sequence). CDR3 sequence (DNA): TGTGCCAGTAGTCCCCCAGGACAGTATTCCTACGAGCAGTACTTC. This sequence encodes CASSPPGQYSYEQYF.

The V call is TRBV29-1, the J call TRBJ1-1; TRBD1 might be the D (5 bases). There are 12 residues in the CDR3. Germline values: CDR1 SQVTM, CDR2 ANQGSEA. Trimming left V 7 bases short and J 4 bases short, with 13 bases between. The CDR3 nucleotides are TGCAGCGCCCATTCGGGGGGCACTGAAGCTTTCTTT. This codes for CSAHSGGTEAFF.

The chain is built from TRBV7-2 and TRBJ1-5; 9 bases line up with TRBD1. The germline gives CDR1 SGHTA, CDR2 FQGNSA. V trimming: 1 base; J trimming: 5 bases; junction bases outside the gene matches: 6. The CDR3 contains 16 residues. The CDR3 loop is CASSLGTGATYQPQHF. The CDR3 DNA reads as TGTGCCAGCAGCTTAGGGACAGGGGCTACTTATCAGCCCCAGCATTTT.

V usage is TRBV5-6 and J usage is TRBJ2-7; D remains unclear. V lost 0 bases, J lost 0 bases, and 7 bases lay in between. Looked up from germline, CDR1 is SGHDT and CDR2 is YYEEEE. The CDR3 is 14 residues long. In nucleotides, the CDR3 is TGTGCCAGCAGCTTGGTTCCCCTCTCCTACGAGCAGTACTTC. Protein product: CASSLVPLSYEQYF.

CDR3 coding DNA: TGCAGTGCTAGTCAGCGACTAGCGGGGTACAATGAGCAGTTCTTC. This codes for CSASQRLAGYNEQFF. The chain recombines TRBV20-1 with TRBJ2-1; 11 nucleotides align to TRBD2. The CDR3 covers 15 residues. V lost 3 bases, J lost 4 bases, and 5 bases stayed unmatched. Germline CDR1 is DFQATT and CDR2 is SNEGSKA (reference sequence).

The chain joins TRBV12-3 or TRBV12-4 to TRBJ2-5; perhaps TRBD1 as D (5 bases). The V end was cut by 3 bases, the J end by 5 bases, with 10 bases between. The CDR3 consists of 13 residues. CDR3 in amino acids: CASSFKGQETQYF. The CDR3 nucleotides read TGTGCCAGCAGTTTCAAGGGGCAGGAGACCCAGTACTTC.

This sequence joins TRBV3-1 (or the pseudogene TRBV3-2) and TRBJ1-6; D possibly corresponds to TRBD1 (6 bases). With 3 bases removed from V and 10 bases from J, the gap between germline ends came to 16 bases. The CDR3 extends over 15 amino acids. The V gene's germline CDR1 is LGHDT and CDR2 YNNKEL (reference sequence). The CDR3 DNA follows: TGTGCCAGCAGCCAGTACCTCAGGGGAGAGTCACCCCTCCACTTT. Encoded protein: CASSQYLRGESPLHF.

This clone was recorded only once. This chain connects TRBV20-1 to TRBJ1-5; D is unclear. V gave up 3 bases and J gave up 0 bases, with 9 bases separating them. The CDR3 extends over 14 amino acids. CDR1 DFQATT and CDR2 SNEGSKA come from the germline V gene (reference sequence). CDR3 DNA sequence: TGCAGTGCTAGTTCGGGTTATAGCAATCAGCCCCAGCATTTT. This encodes CSASSGYSNQPQHF.

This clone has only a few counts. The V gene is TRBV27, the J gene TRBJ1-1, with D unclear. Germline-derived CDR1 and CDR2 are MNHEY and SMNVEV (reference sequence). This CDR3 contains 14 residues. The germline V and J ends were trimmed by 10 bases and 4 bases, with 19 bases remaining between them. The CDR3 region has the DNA TGTGCCACCATTGACTTTCGGGTGAGCACTGAAGCTTTCTTT. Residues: CATIDFRVSTEAFF.

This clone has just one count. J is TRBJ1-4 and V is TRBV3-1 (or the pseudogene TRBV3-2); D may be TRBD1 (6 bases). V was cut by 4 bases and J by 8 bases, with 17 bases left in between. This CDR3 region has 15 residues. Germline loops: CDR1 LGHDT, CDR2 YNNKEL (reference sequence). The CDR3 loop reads CASSPLGAGDEKLFF. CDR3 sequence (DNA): TGTGCCAGCAGCCCCCTGGGGGCTGGGGACGAAAAACTGTTTTTT.

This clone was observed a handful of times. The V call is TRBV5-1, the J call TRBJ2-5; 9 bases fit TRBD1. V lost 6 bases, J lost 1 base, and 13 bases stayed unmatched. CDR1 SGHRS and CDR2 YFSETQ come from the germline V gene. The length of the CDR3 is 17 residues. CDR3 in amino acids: CASTKIQTGGAQETQYF. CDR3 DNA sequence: TGCGCCAGCACCAAGATTCAGACAGGGGGAGCCCAAGAGACCCAGTACTTC.

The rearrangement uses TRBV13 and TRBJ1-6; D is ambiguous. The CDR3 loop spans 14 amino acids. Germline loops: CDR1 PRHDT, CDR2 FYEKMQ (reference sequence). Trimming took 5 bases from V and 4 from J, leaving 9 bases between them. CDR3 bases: TGTGCCAGCAGCCAACGAGGGTATAATTCACCCCTCCACTTT. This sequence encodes CASSQRGYNSPLHF.

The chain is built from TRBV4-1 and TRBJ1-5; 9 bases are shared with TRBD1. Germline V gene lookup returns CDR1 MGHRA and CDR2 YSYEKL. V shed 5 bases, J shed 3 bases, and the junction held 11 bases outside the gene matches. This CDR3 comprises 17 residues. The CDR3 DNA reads TGCGCCAGCAGCAACAGTGGACAGGGGATTTCCAATCAGCCCCAGCATTTT. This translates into CASSNSGQGISNQPQHF.

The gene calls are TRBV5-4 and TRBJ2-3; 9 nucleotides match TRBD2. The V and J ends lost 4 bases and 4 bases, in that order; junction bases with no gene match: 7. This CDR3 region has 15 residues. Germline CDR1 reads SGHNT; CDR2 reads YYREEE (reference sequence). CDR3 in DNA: TGTGCCAGCAGCCATAGCGGGAGCCACCCAGATACGCAGTATTTT. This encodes CASSHSGSHPDTQYF.

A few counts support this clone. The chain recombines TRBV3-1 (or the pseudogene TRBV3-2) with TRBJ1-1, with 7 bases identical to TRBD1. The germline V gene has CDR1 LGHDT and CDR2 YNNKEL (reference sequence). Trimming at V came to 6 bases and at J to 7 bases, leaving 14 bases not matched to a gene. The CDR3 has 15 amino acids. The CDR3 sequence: CASRREQGIVSEAFF. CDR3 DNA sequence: TGTGCCAGCAGGCGTGAACAGGGGATTGTCAGTGAAGCTTTCTTT.

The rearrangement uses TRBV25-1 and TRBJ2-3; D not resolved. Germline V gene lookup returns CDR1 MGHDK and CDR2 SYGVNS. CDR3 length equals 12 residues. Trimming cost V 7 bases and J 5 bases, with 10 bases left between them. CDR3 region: CASTIAGDTQYF. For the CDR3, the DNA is TGTGCCAGCACAATAGCCGGAGATACGCAGTATTTT.

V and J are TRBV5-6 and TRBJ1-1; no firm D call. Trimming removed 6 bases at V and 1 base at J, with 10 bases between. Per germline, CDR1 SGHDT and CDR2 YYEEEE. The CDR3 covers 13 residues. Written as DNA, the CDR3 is TGTGCCAGCATGAGAGGCGGGAACACTGAAGCTTTCTTT. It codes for CASMRGGNTEAFF.

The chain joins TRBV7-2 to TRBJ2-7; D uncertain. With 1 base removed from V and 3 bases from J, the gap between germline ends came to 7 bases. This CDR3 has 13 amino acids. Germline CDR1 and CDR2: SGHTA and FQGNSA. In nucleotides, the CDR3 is TGTGCCAGCAGCTTAGACAGATTCTACGAGCAGTACTTC. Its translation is CASSLDRFYEQYF. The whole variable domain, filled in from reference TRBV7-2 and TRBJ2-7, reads GAGVSQSPSNKVTEKGKDVELRCDPISGHTALYWYRQSLGQGLEFLIYFQGNSAPDKSGLPSDRFSAERTGGSVSTLTIQRTQQEDSAVYLCASSLDRFYEQYFGPGTRLTVT.

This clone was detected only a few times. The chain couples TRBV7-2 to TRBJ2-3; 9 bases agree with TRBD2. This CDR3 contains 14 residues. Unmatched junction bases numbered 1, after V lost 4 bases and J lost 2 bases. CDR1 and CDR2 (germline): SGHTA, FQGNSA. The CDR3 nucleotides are TGTGCCAGCAGCTCTAGCGGGGCCACAGATACGCAGTATTTT. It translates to CASSSSGATDTQYF.

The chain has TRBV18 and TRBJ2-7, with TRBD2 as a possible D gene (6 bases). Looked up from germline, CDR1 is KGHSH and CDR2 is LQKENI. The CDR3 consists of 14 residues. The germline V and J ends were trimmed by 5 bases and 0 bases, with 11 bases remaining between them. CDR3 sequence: CASSGDSLSYEQYF. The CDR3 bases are TGTGCCAGCTCAGGGGACTCCCTCTCCTACGAGCAGTACTTC.

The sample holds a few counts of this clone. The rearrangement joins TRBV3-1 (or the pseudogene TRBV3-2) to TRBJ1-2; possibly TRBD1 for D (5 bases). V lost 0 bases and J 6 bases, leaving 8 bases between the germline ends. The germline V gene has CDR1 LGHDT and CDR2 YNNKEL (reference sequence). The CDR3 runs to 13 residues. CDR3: CASSQEEGDGYTF. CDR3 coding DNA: TGTGCCAGCAGCCAAGAGGAAGGGGATGGCTACACCTTC.

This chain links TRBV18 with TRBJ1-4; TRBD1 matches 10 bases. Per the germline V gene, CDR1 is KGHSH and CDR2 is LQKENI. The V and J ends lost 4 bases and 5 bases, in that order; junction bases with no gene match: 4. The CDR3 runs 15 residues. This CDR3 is CASSLGTGENEKLFF. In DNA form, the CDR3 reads TGTGCCAGCTCACTAGGGACAGGGGAGAATGAAAAACTGTTTTTT.

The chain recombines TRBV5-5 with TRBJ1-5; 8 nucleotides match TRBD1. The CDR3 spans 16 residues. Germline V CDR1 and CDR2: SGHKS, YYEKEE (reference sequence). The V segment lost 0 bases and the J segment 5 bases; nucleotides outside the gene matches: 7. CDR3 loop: CASSLDETGEYQPQHF. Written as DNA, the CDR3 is TGTGCCAGCAGCTTGGATGAGACAGGGGAATATCAGCCCCAGCATTTT.